A selection of T cell receptor beta chains follows, all from one sample in a study of cytomegalovirus exposure and HLA in healthy donors. This table comes from immunoSEQ multiplex PCR, and its TCRdb copy is limited to in-frame clones, with some not included. The table includes 150,000 to 200,000 clones, more than 60% detected once. The sequenced sample was PBMCs. Every receptor here comes from a woman aged 40 to 50 in good health and CMV-seropositive. The CDR3 runs from the conserved cysteine through the conserved F or W. A D gene is named only where the DNA matches it firmly. Clone size, where shown, is once, few, many, or a class for clones that have expanded.

CASSTQGSNEKLFF | TGTGCCAGCAGCACACAGGGTAGTAATGAAAAACTGTTTTTT | TRBJ1-4 | - | - | TRBV9
CASSVRADYNEQFF | TGTGCCAGCAGTGTGAGGGCGGACTACAATGAGCAGTTCTTC | TRBJ2-1 | - | - | TRBV2
CASSERQGGPYGYTF | TGTGCCAGCAGTGAAAGGCAGGGAGGCCCCTATGGCTACACCTTC | TRBJ1-2 | - | - | TRBV6-1
CASSFIPGSGSTDTQYF | TGTGCCAGCAGCTTCATTCCCGGTAGCGGGAGCACAGATACGCAGTATTTT | TRBJ2-3 | - | TRBD2 | TRBV13
CASTAEHGELFF | TGTGCCAGCACCGCGGAGCACGGGGAGCTGTTTTTT | TRBJ2-2 | - | - | TRBV7-9
CASSRDGQGGSNEQFF | TGCGCCAGCAGCCGGGACGGACAGGGAGGGTCTAATGAGCAGTTCTTC | TRBJ2-1 | - | - | TRBV5-1
CASSTSRLGNEQFF | TGTGCCAGCAGTACCAGTCGACTAGGAAATGAGCAGTTCTTC | TRBJ2-1 | - | - | TRBV13
CASKRGTGFGNTEAFF | TGTGCCAGCAAAAGGGGGACAGGGTTTGGGAACACTGAAGCTTTCTTT | TRBJ1-1 | - | TRBD1 | TRBV7-2
CASSEGTGEGNTIYF | TGTGCCAGCAGCGAAGGGACAGGGGAAGGAAACACCATATATTTT | TRBJ1-3 | - | TRBD1 | TRBV9
CASSGGSGGSETQYF | TGTGCCAGCAGTGGCGGTAGCGGGGGGTCGGAGACCCAGTACTTC | TRBJ2-5 | few | TRBD2 | TRBV2
CASLRDRATGELFF | TGTGCCAGCCTCCGAGACAGGGCCACCGGGGAGCTGTTTTTT | TRBJ2-2 | - | TRBD1 | TRBV2
CASGGGSGGLAYNEQFF | TGCGCCAGCGGCGGTGGTAGCGGGGGGCTCGCCTACAATGAGCAGTTCTTC | TRBJ2-1 | few | TRBD2 | TRBV5-1
CASSLARQKNEKLFF | TGTGCCAGCAGCTTAGCGCGGCAGAAAAATGAAAAACTGTTTTTT | TRBJ1-4 | - | - | TRBV7-2
CASSLVPGQGIF | TGTGCCAGCAGCTTAGTTCCGGGACAGGGCATCTTC | TRBJ2-1 | - | TRBD1 | TRBV11-2
CASSVQGAYSPLHF | TGTGCCAGCAGCGTACAGGGGGCTTACTCACCCCTCCACTTT | TRBJ1-6 | - | TRBD1 | TRBV9
CASSQGVNTEAFF | TGTGCCAGCAGCCAGGGGGTGAACACTGAAGCTTTCTTT | TRBJ1-1 | - | TRBD1 | TRBV9
CASSTPYGTRDNEQFF | TGTGCCAGCAGCACCCCTTACGGGACTAGAGACAATGAGCAGTTCTTC | TRBJ2-1 | - | TRBD2 | TRBV7-3
CASSPQTGSQNYGYTF | TGTGCCAGCAGCCCACAGACAGGTTCACAAAACTATGGCTACACCTTC | TRBJ1-2 | - | - | TRBV7-9
CAASQGTTEAFF | TGTGCCGCCTCACAGGGGACCACTGAAGCTTTCTTT | TRBJ1-1 | - | TRBD1 | TRBV28
CSSSPLNQGLFF | TGTTCCAGCAGCCCTTTAAACCAGGGGCTGTTCTTC | TRBJ2-1 | - | - | TRBV7-9
CAWARGEGRTEAFF | TGTGCCTGGGCCCGCGGGGAGGGAAGGACTGAAGCTTTCTTT | TRBJ1-1 | - | - | TRBV30
CASSLDSGLNTDTQYF | TGCGCCAGCAGCCTAGACTCGGGACTAAACACAGATACGCAGTATTTT | TRBJ2-3 | few | TRBD2 | TRBV5-1
CASTPRTHRNTEAFF | TGTGCCAGCACCCCAAGGACACACAGAAACACTGAAGCTTTCTTT | TRBJ1-1 | - | - | TRBV7-3
CASSLPGASGGTQYF | TGTGCCAGCAGTTTGCCAGGGGCCAGTGGGGGAACGCAGTATTTT | TRBJ2-3 | - | - | TRBV28
CASSFGGFGNTIYF | TGTGCCAGCAGCTTCGGAGGATTCGGAAACACCATATATTTT | TRBJ1-3 | - | - | TRBV5-4
CASLRGNEQFF | TGTGCCTCCTTAAGAGGGAATGAGCAGTTCTTC | TRBJ2-1 | - | - | TRBV30
CASSLASGGILGTDTQYF | TGTGCCAGCAGCTTAGCTAGCGGGGGGATTTTGGGCACAGATACGCAGTATTTT | TRBJ2-3 | - | TRBD2 | TRBV7-6
CASSVVPGNEQFF | TGCGCCAGCAGCGTTGTCCCCGGCAATGAGCAGTTCTTC | TRBJ2-1 | - | - | TRBV5-1
CASSIDLGTGASHGYTF | TGTGCCAGTAGTATAGATCTCGGGACAGGCGCGAGCCATGGCTACACCTTC | TRBJ1-2 | medium-sized | TRBD1 | TRBV19
CASSAPGQTKTQYF | TGCGCCAGCAGCGCGCCGGGACAAACAAAGACCCAGTACTTC | TRBJ2-5 | - | - | TRBV5-1
CASSSKQTGTGTLGDAMNTEAFF | TGCGCCAGCAGCTCGAAGCAAACCGGGACAGGGACATTGGGAGACGCAATGAACACTGAAGCTTTCTTT | TRBJ1-1 | - | TRBD1 | TRBV5-1
CASGFEGGGAGELFF | TGTGCTAGTGGTTTTGAAGGGGGCGGGGCCGGGGAGCTGTTTTTT | TRBJ2-2 | - | - | TRBV12-5
CASSIDVETKGYTF | TGTGCCAGTAGTATAGATGTCGAAACTAAGGGCTACACCTTC | TRBJ1-2 | - | - | TRBV19
CASSYRDRAAGGYTF | TGTGCCAGCAGTTACAGGGACAGGGCTGCGGGCGGCTACACCTTC | TRBJ1-2 | few | TRBD1 | TRBV6-5
CASSFPTTYNEQFF | TGTGCCAGCAGCTTCCCGACTACCTACAATGAGCAGTTCTTC | TRBJ2-1 | - | - | TRBV5-5
CASSEYRSGELFF | TGTGCCAGCAGTGAATACAGGAGCGGGGAGCTGTTTTTT | TRBJ2-2 | once | - | TRBV2
CASSPPRRGKLTEAFF | TGTGCCAGCAGCCCCCCCCGGAGAGGGAAACTAACTGAAGCTTTCTTT | TRBJ1-1 | - | - | TRBV14